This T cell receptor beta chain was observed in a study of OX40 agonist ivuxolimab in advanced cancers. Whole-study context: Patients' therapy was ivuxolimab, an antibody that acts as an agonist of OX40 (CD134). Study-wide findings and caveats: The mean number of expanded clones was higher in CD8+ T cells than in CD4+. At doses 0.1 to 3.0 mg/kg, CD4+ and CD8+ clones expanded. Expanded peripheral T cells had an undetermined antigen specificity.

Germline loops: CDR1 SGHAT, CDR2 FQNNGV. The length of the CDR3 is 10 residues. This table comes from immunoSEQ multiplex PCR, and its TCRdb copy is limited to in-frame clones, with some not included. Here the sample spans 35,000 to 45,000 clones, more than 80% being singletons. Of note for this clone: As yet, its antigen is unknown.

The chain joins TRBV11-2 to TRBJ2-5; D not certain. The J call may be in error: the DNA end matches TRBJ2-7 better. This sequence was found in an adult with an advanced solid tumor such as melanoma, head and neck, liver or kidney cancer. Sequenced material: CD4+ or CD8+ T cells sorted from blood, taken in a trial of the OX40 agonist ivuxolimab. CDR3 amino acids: CASSSYEQYF. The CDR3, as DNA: TGTGCCAGCAGCTCCTACGAGCAGTACTTC.